The following is a T cell receptor (beta chain) sequence with its context. This clonotype was detected ten times or more. Its antigen remains undetermined. The sample holds no much larger clone one base away, and base qualities are not on file. The TCR beta CDR3 region was amplified with a multiplex PCR system, in which a first round of 9 to 10 cycles was run using 32 V-gene forward and 13 J-gene reverse primers. The first PCR round used a QIAGEN Multiplex PCR Kit, and the primer sequences were filed in Chinese patent CN105087789A. Illumina universal primers were added in a second PCR round performed with the Phusion High-Fidelity PCR Kit. The TCR libraries underwent paired-end sequencing with a read length of 151 bp on the Illumina HiSeq X Ten platform. Per the source publication's procedure: Reads without multiplex PCR primers were removed using Cutadapt, read pairs were merged using PEAR, and CDR3 regions were called using MiXCR with default settings. Shannon entropy measured repertoire diversity, and clonality was calculated as one minus the Shannon entropy divided by the ln of the count of productive unique sequences. Clonotypes at a frequency of at least 0.5% were defined as dominant or high-frequency T-cell clones. The public sequencing data were trimmed at Q25 with fastp and processed into clonotypes with MiXCR by TCRdb, which kept only in-frame beta chains. Merged by CDR3 protein, the rows form single entries marked with the most common genes and DNA. The V and J calls follow TCRdb's processing rather than the paper's. The sample table contains 20,000 to 25,000 distinct CDR3 sequences; only one count was recorded for about 30% of them. 4.1% of the sample is in the top ten clones.

This specimen comes from a study of immune heterogeneity within non-small cell lung tumors (dated by TCRdb to between 2017 and 2018). Broadly, across the study: By histology, the tumors included roughly 9 non-squamous carcinomas, 4 squamous cell carcinomas and 1 tumor not otherwise specified. The study combined whole-exome sequencing, RNA-seq and TCR beta repertoire sequencing of multiple spatially distinct regions from each NSCLC tumor to examine intratumoral immune heterogeneity. For mutant peptides 8 to 11 amino acids long, netMHCpan-3.0 predicted neoantigen binding to the HLA alleles of each patient. TCR repertoires were analyzed from around 57 tumor loci of approximately 16 patients, whereas transcriptome data were available for only roughly 43 loci from about a dozen patients.

Results the study describes overall, beyond this receptor: Individual patients mostly had different high-frequency TCR beta clonotypes. Within a given patient, the same dominant CDR3B clonotypes showed up repeatedly across loci, although different tumor locations also carried unique high-frequency clones. A statistically significant but moderate positive correlation (R approximately 0.35) was observed between local T-cell repertoire clonality and local tumor mutational burden.

Genomic DNA was extracted from bulk tumor tissue and used as the TCR template, and roughly 590 ng gDNA was amplified per sample. During surgery, multiple biopsies were taken from each primary tumor and placed as far apart as possible within the tumor mass. The study cohort was described as untreated, and patients were newly diagnosed NSCLC cases undergoing curative surgery. The donors were about 14 patients with newly diagnosed non-small cell lung cancer who were having surgery with curative intent. A couple of independent pathologists examined the resected tumor masses. Only high-quality DNA and RNA samples were carried forward to sequencing. Looking up the germline V gene (reference sequence) yields CDR1 LNHDA and CDR2 SQIVND. Trimming leaves V shorter by 7 bases and J shorter by 1 base, with the junction holding 5 bases beyond the gene matches. There are 15 amino acids in the CDR3, from cysteine to phenylalanine inclusive. The retained sequence is limited to the CDR3, 45 bases, with the frame set at the first base.

Input material: lung tumor tissue. The rearrangement joined TRBV19 to TRBJ2-1; a stretch of 9 junction bases matches TRBD1. The receptor was derived from a man in his forties or fifties with non-small cell lung cancer. The CDR3 corresponds to CASTRDRGSYNEQFF. The DNA reads TGTGCCAGTACCAGAGACAGGGGGTCCTACAATGAGCAGTTCTTC.